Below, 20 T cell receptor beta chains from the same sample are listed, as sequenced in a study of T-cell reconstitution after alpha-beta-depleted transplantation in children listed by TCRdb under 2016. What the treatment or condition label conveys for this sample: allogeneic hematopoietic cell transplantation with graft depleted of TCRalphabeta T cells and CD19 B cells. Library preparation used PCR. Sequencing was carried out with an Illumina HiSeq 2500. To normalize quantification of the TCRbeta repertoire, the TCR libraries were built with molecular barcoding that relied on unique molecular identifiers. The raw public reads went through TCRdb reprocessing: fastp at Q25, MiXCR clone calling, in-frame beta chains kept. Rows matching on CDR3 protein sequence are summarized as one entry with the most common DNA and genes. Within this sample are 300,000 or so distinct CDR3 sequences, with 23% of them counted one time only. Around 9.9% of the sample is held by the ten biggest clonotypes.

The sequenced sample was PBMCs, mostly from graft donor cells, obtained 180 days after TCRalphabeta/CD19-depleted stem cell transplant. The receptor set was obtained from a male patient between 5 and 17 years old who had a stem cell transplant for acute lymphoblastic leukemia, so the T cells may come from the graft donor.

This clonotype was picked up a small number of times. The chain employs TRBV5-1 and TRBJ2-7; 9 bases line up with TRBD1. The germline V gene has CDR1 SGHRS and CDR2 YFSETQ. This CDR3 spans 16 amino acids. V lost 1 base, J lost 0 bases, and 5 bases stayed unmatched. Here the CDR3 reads CASSLNPGQGSYEQYF. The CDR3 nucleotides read TGCGCCAGCAGCTTGAACCCGGGACAGGGCTCCTACGAGCAGTACTTC.

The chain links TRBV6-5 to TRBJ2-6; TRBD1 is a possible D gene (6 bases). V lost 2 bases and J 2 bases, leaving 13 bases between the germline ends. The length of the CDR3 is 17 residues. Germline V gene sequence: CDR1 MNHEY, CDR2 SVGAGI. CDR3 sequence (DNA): TGTGCCAGCAGTTACGGTCCAGGGGATGCTGGGGCCAACGTCCTGACTTTC. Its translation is CASSYGPGDAGANVLTF.

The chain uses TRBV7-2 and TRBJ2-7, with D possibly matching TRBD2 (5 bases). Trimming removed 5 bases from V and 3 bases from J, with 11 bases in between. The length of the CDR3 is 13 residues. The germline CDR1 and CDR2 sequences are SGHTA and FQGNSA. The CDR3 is CASSLFAGYEQYF. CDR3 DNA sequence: TGTGCCAGCAGCCTTTTTGCGGGCTACGAGCAGTACTTC.

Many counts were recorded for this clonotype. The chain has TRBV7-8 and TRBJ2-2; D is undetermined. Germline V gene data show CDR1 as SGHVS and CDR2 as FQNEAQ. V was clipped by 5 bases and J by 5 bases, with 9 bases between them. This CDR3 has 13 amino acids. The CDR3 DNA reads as TGTGCCAGCAGCCCCCGTCTGACCGGGGAGCTGTTTTTT. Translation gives CASSPRLTGELFF.

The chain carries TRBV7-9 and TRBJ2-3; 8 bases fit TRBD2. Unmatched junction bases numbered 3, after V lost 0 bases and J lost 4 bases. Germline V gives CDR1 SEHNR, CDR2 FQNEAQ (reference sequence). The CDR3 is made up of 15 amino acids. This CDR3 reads CASSLAGLAPDTQYF. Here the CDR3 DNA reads TGTGCCAGCAGCTTAGCAGGACTAGCCCCAGATACGCAGTATTTT.

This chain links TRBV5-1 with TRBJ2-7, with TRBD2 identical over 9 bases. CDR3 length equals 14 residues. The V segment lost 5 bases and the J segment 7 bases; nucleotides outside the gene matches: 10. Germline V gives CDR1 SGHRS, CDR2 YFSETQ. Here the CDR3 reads CASRWIAGAVEQYF. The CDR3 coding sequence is TGCGCCAGCAGATGGATAGCGGGAGCCGTAGAGCAGTACTTC.

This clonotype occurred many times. The CDR3 reads CATSRVRVRTGSVYGYTF. CDR3 nucleotides: TGTGCCACCAGCAGAGTTCGGGTCAGGACAGGTTCTGTATATGGCTACACCTTC. The chain employs TRBV15 and TRBJ1-2; 7 bases are a match to TRBD1. CDR1 and CDR2 (germline): LNHNV, YYDKDF (reference sequence). The CDR3 contains 18 residues. V trimming: 1 base; J trimming: 5 bases; junction bases outside the gene matches: 16.

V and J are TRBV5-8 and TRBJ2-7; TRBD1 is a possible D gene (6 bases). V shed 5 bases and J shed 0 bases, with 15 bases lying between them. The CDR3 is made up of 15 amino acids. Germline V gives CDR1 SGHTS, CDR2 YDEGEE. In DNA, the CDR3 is TGTGCCAGCAGACCCATAAGGGACAACTCCTACGAGCAGTACTTC. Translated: CASRPIRDNSYEQYF.

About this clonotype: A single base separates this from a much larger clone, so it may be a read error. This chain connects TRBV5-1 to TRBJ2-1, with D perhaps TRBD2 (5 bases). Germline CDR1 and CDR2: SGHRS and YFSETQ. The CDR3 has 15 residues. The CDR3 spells CATSRLNGMGYEQFF. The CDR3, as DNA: TGCGCCACCAGCAGGCTGAACGGGATGGGCTATGAGCAGTTCTTC. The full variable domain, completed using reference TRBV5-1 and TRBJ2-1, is KAGVTQTPRYLIKTRGQQVTLSCSPISGHRSVSWYQQTPGQGLQFLFEYFSETQRNKGNFPGRFSGRQFSNSRSEMNVSTLELGDSALYLCATSRLNGMGYEQFFGPGTRLTVL.

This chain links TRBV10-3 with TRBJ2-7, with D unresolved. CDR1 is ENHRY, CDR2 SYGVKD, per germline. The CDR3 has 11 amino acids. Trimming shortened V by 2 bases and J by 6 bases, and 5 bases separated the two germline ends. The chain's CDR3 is CAISERSEQYF. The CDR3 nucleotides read TGTGCCATCAGTGAGCGTAGCGAGCAGTACTTC.

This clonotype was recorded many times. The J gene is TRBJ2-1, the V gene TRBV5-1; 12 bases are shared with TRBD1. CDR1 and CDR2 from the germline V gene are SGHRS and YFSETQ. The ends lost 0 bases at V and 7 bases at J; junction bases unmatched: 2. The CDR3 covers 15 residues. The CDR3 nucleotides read TGCGCCAGCAGCTTGGGGGACAGGGGGCTTAATGAGCAGTTCTTC. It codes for CASSLGDRGLNEQFF.

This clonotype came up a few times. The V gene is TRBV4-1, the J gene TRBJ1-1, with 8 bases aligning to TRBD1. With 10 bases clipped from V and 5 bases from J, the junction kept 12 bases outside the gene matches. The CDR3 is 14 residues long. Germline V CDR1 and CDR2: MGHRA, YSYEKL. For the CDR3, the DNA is TGCGCCACCCAGGACAGGGTCTATGGAACTGAAGCTTTCTTT. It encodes CATQDRVYGTEAFF.

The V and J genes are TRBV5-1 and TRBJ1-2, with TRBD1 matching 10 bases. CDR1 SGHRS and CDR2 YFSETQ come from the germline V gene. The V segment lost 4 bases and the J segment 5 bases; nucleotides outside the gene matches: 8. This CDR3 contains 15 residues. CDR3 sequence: CASSRGTGAVYGYTF. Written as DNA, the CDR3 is TGCGCCAGCAGCCGAGGGACAGGGGCTGTGTATGGCTACACCTTC.

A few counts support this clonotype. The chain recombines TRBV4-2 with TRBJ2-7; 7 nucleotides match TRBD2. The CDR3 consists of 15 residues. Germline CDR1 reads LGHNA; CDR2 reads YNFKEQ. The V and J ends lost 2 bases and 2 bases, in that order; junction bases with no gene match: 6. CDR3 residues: CASSQRASGPYEQYF. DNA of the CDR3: TGTGCCAGCAGCCAACGGGCTAGCGGACCCTACGAGCAGTACTTC.

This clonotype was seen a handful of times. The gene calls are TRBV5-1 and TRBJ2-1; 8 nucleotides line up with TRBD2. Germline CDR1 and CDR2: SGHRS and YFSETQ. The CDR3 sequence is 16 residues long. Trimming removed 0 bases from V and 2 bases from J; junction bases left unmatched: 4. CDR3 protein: CASSLGAGEPYNEQFF. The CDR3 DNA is TGCGCCAGCAGCTTGGGAGCGGGAGAGCCCTACAATGAGCAGTTCTTC. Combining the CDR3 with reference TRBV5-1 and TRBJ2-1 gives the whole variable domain KAGVTQTPRYLIKTRGQQVTLSCSPISGHRSVSWYQQTPGQGLQFLFEYFSETQRNKGNFPGRFSGRQFSNSRSEMNVSTLELGDSALYLCASSLGAGEPYNEQFFGPGTRLTVL.

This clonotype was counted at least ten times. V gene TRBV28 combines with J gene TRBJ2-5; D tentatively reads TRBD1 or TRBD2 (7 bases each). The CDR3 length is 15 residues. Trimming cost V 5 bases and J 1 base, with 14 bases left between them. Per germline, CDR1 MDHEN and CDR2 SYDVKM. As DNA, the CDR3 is TGTGCCAGCAGTCCCAGGGGGGGATCCCAAGAGACCCAGTACTTC. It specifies CASSPRGGSQETQYF.

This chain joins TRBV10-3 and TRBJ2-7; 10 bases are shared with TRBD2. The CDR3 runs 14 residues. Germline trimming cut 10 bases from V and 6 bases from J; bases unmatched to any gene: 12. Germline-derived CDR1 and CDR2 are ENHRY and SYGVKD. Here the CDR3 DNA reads TGTGCCAGTACGGAAGCGGGAGGGCCTCGCGAGCAGTACTTC. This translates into CASTEAGGPREQYF.

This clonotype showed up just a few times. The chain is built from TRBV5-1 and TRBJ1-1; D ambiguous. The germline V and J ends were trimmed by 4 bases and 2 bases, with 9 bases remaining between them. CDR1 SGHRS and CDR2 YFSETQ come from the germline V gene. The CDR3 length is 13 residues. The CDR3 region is CASSRIDNTEAFF. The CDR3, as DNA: TGCGCCAGCAGCAGGATTGATAACACTGAAGCTTTCTTT.

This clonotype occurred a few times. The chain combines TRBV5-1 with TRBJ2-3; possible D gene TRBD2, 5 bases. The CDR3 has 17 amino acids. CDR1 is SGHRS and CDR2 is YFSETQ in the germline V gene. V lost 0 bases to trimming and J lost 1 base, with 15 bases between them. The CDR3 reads CASSLDLLVYGTDTQYF. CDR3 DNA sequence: TGCGCCAGCAGCTTGGACTTACTAGTGTACGGCACAGATACGCAGTATTTT.

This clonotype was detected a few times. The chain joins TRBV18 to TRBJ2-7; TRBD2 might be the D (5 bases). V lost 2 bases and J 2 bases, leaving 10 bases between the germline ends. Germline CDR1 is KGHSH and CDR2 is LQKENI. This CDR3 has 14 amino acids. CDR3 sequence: CASSPERVPYEQYF. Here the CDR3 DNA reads TGTGCCAGCTCACCAGAGAGGGTCCCCTACGAGCAGTACTTC.